The 20 T cell receptor beta chains given below trace back to one sample, sequenced in a study of shared clonotypes between healthy human individuals. The data were produced by immunoSEQ multiplex PCR, yet TCRdb's version contains in-frame clones alone and is incomplete. The profile shows millions of clones, roughly 96% of them singletons. The material sequenced was naive CD4+ T cells sorted from blood. Subset denoted: CD45RA+ positively selected. The receptor source for this set is a man aged 18 to 30 in good health.

The count of this clone is one. The chain has TRBV9 and TRBJ2-1, with a tentative D call TRBD2 (6 bases). Trimming stripped 0 bases from V and 3 bases from J, with 7 bases between. The germline gives CDR1 SGDLS, CDR2 YYNGEE. CDR3 length: 14 amino acids. The CDR3 spells CASSVDGGYNEQFF. In nucleotides, the CDR3 is TGTGCCAGCAGCGTAGACGGGGGCTACAATGAGCAGTTCTTC.

For this clone: Other DNA sequences in the same sample also yield this CDR3. The rearrangement uses TRBV6-1 and TRBJ2-7; D is ambiguous. V gave up 8 bases and J gave up 2 bases, with 4 bases separating them. Per the germline V gene, CDR1 is MNHNS and CDR2 is SASEGT. There are 10 residues in the CDR3. CDR3 coding DNA: TGTGCCAGCGGAACCTACGAGCAGTACTTC. It is translated as CASGTYEQYF.

The chain combines TRBV5-1 with TRBJ2-3; 11 bases are a match to TRBD2. Germline V gene lookup returns CDR1 SGHRS and CDR2 YFSETQ. The CDR3 extends over 14 amino acids. V lost 6 bases to trimming and J lost 4 bases; unmatched junction nucleotides: 4. The CDR3 is CASMTSGIADTQYF. The CDR3 region has the DNA TGCGCCAGCATGACTAGCGGGATCGCAGATACGCAGTATTTT. The entire variable domain, with the rest obtained from reference TRBV5-1 and TRBJ2-3, is as follows: KAGVTQTPRYLIKTRGQQVTLSCSPISGHRSVSWYQQTPGQGLQFLFEYFSETQRNKGNFPGRFSGRQFSNSRSEMNVSTLELGDSALYLCASMTSGIADTQYFGPGTRLTVL.

The chain recombines TRBV30 with TRBJ1-3; D is perhaps TRBD1 (5 bases). Germline V lookup: CDR1 GTSNPN, CDR2 SVGIG (reference sequence). There are 13 residues in the CDR3. Trimming pared 4 bases from V and 4 bases from J, leaving 11 bases between. The CDR3 nucleotides are TGTGCCTGGATCGGGACTTCGGGAAACACCATATATTTT. Protein: CAWIGTSGNTIYF.

The chain carries TRBV28 and TRBJ2-2; 8 nucleotides line up with TRBD1. J was trimmed by 1 base and V by 8 bases; bases with no gene match: 9. Germline CDR1 reads MDHEN; CDR2 reads SYDVKM. The CDR3 totals 16 residues. Here the CDR3 reads CASASPGTGNTGELFF. The DNA for the CDR3 is TGTGCCAGCGCTTCACCCGGGACAGGGAACACCGGGGAGCTGTTTTTT.

In the case of this clone: The sample carries other DNA sequences with the same CDR3. V usage is TRBV6-5 and J usage is TRBJ2-1, with D tentatively TRBD1 (5 bases). Germline V gives CDR1 MNHEY, CDR2 SVGAGI. Between the trimmed V and J ends, which lost 6 bases and 0 bases, there was a span of 12 bases. This CDR3 comprises 15 residues. The CDR3 protein is CASSLGLDSYNEQFF. CDR3 in DNA: TGTGCCAGCAGCCTGGGGCTCGACTCCTACAATGAGCAGTTCTTC.

V usage is TRBV7-6 and J usage is TRBJ2-2; D is undetermined. V shed 5 bases and J shed 6 bases, with 10 bases lying between them. This CDR3 has 13 amino acids. Germline V lookup: CDR1 SGHVS, CDR2 FNYEAQ. CDR3 sequence reads: CASSPQGPGELFF. CDR3 DNA sequence: TGTGCCAGCAGCCCCCAAGGGCCCGGGGAGCTGTTTTTT.

The genes are TRBV19 and TRBJ1-6; D perhaps matches TRBD1 (6 bases). V was cut by 11 bases and J by 9 bases, with 29 bases left in between. The germline CDR1 and CDR2 sequences are LNHDA and SQIVND (reference sequence). This CDR3 region has 17 residues. The CDR3 loop is CAGPLTGSPCWASPLHF. The CDR3 nucleotides are TGTGCCGGGCCCCTGACAGGTTCGCCTTGCTGGGCTTCACCCCTCCACTTT. The full variable domain, its missing parts supplied by reference TRBV19 and TRBJ1-6, is DGGITQSPKYLFRKEGQNVTLSCEQNLNHDAMYWYRQDPGQGLRLIYYSQIVNDFQKGDIAEGYSVSREKKESFPLTVTSAQKNPTAFYLCAGPLTGSPCWASPLHFGNGTRLTVT.

The V and J genes are TRBV2 and TRBJ1-5, with 12 nucleotides matching TRBD1. This CDR3 has 15 amino acids. The germline gives CDR1 SNHLY, CDR2 FYNNEI. The trim removed 6 bases at V and 6 bases at J, leaving 6 bases unmatched. The CDR3 bases are TGTGCCAGCAGCAGCGGGACAGGGGGCGGTCAGCCCCAGCATTTT. The encoded protein is CASSSGTGGGQPQHF.

CDR3 DNA: TGTGCCAGCAGCCAAGAAGGCAGCCACACAGATACGCAGTATTTT. Amino acids: CASSQEGSHTDTQYF. This chain connects TRBV4-2 to TRBJ2-3; D remains unclear. The germline CDR1 and CDR2 sequences are LGHNA and YNFKEQ. Between the trimmed V and J ends, which lost 0 bases and 2 bases, there was a span of 9 bases. The CDR3 loop spans 15 amino acids.

The J gene is TRBJ1-4, the V gene TRBV30; D ambiguous. Germline V CDR1 and CDR2: GTSNPN, SVGIG (reference sequence). Trimming took off 2 bases at V and 0 bases at J, with 7 bases between the two ends. This CDR3 has 14 amino acids. Here the CDR3 reads CAWSQFTTNEKLFF. DNA of the CDR3: TGTGCCTGGAGTCAGTTCACAACTAATGAAAAACTGTTTTTT.

DNA for the CDR3: TGCGCCAGCAGCCTACGGGGGACAGGGAACACCGGGGAGCTGTTTTTT. Translation gives CASSLRGTGNTGELFF. The chain employs TRBV4-1 and TRBJ2-2, with 8 bases matching TRBD1. The CDR3 totals 16 residues. Germline loops: CDR1 MGHRA, CDR2 YSYEKL. The J segment lost 1 base and the V segment lost 4 bases, leaving 5 bases of the junction unmatched.

On this clone itself: Other DNA sequences in this sample translate to the same CDR3. The chain has TRBV5-1 and TRBJ2-3, with a weak D call TRBD2 (6 bases). The germline gives CDR1 SGHRS, CDR2 YFSETQ. Trimming took off 4 bases at V and 0 bases at J, with 9 bases between the two ends. This CDR3 has 14 amino acids. CDR3 region: CASSISGSTDTQYF. Written as DNA, the CDR3 is TGCGCCAGCAGCATCAGCGGGAGCACAGATACGCAGTATTTT.

The rearrangement joins TRBV5-1 to TRBJ2-1, with a weak D call TRBD1 (6 bases). CDR1 and CDR2 (germline): SGHRS, YFSETQ. The ends were cut back, 4 bases at V and 7 bases at J, with 18 bases in the middle. The CDR3 is 15 residues long. The CDR3 coding sequence is TGCGCCAGCAGCCCAGTCAGGGGCGCGTGGAATGAGCAGTTCTTC. It translates to CASSPVRGAWNEQFF.

This chain joins TRBV25-1 and TRBJ1-4; 10 nucleotides agree with TRBD1. This CDR3 spans 15 amino acids. The V segment lost 3 bases and the J segment 5 bases; nucleotides outside the gene matches: 3. The germline V gene has CDR1 MGHDK and CDR2 SYGVNS. The CDR3 DNA reads as TGTGCCAGCAGTGAGACGGGACAGGGGAATGAAAAACTGTTTTTT. It codes for CASSETGQGNEKLFF.

This chain joins TRBV4-3 and TRBJ1-4, with 8 bases matching TRBD1. This CDR3 contains 15 residues. V trimming: 3 bases; J trimming: 4 bases; junction bases outside the gene matches: 4. The germline gives CDR1 LGHNA, CDR2 YSLEER. The CDR3 region is CASSQDRVFNEKLFF. CDR3 coding DNA: TGCGCCAGCAGCCAGGACAGGGTCTTTAATGAAAAACTGTTTTTT.

The rearrangement joins TRBV2 to TRBJ2-5; possibly TRBD1 or TRBD2 for D (5 bases each). From germline, CDR1 is SNHLY and CDR2 FYNNEI. CDR3 length equals 13 residues. Trimming pared 4 bases from V and 5 bases from J, leaving 11 bases between. The CDR3 nucleotides are TGTGCCAGCAGTGCCCCTTGGGGGGAGACCCAGTACTTC. Its protein product is CASSAPWGETQYF.

The V gene is TRBV6-6, the J gene TRBJ2-7; D not resolved. V was trimmed by 4 bases and J by 0 bases, leaving 10 bases between them. The CDR3 sequence is 14 residues long. Germline-derived CDR1 and CDR2 are MNHNY and SVGAGI (reference sequence). CDR3 region: CASSSSGTSYEQYF. The CDR3 DNA is TGTGCCAGCAGTTCATCAGGAACCTCCTACGAGCAGTACTTC.

V usage is TRBV6-4 and J usage is TRBJ2-2, with 7 bases that match TRBD2. The CDR3 is made up of 14 amino acids. V was clipped by 5 bases and J by 2 bases; unmatched bases: 2. CDR1 and CDR2 from the germline V gene are MRHNA and SNTAGT. The DNA for the CDR3 is TGTGCCAGCAGTACTAGCGCAAACACCGGGGAGCTGTTTTTT. Translation gives CASSTSANTGELFF.

The chain couples TRBV10-2 to TRBJ2-2; D is uncertain. This CDR3 has 15 amino acids. Trimming left V 4 bases short and J 0 bases short, with 9 bases between. In germline, CDR1 is WSHSY, CDR2 SAAADI. The DNA for the CDR3 is TGCGCCAGCAGTGGTTTGGTAGCGAACACCGGGGAGCTGTTTTTT. Encoded protein: CASSGLVANTGELFF.